These 21 T cell receptor beta chains came from one sample sequenced in a study of T-cell memory formation after mild COVID-19. From the 5' RACE reads, TCRdb called clonotypes with MiXCR, one entry per CDR3 protein. The table shows under 550,000 distinct CDR3 sequences, with under 20% occurring only once. The sequencing input was PBMCs or a T cell subset sorted from them (not recorded which). The receptor source for this set is a man aged 18 to 30 who had mild COVID-19 (a few samples of this study predate the infection). Cell type and time point are not known.

This clonotype was counted a few times. This chain connects TRBV11-2 to TRBJ1-1; no clear D gene. The CDR3 spans 12 residues. Looked up from germline, CDR1 is SGHAT and CDR2 is FQNNGV. V gave up 1 base and J gave up 7 bases, with 7 bases separating them. The CDR3 nucleotides read TGTGCCAGCAGCTTAGCCGGAAATGAAGCTTTCTTT. Protein product: CASSLAGNEAFF.

The chain carries TRBV4-3 and TRBJ1-3, with no clear D. CDR1 LGHNA and CDR2 YSLEER come from the germline V gene. The CDR3 is 15 amino acids. V shed 0 bases and J shed 8 bases, with 14 bases lying between them. DNA of the CDR3: TGCGCCAGCAGCCAAGACAGGTCTCTCGGCTACACCATATATTTT. It encodes CASSQDRSLGYTIYF.

This clonotype has more than one count but fewer than ten. The genes are TRBV7-9 and TRBJ2-7, with 7 bases fitting TRBD1. The CDR3 has 12 amino acids. J gave up 3 bases and V 7 bases, and 3 bases lay outside the gene matches. CDR1 and CDR2 from the germline V gene are SEHNR and FQNEAQ (reference sequence). Written as DNA, the CDR3 is TGTGCCAGCATGGGACAGAACTACGAGCAGTACTTC. As protein: CASMGQNYEQYF.

The chain uses TRBV9 and TRBJ2-3; maybe TRBD2 (5 bases). Trimming cost V 3 bases and J 4 bases, with 12 bases left between them. This CDR3 spans 14 amino acids. Germline assignment: CDR1 SGDLS and CDR2 YYNGEE. This CDR3 is CASSGNPLADTQYF. CDR3 nucleotide sequence: TGTGCCAGCAGCGGGAACCCACTAGCAGATACGCAGTATTTT.

This clonotype came up many times. The chain employs TRBV4-1 and TRBJ1-3; D call uncertain. The length of the CDR3 is 15 residues. The ends were cut back, 4 bases at V and 0 bases at J, with 10 bases in the middle. CDR1 and CDR2 from the germline V gene are MGHRA and YSYEKL. Written as DNA, the CDR3 is TGCGCCAGCAGCCCAACTGGGAGCTCTGGAAACACCATATATTTT. It is translated as CASSPTGSSGNTIYF.

This chain connects TRBV18 to TRBJ2-4, with 7 bases fitting TRBD2. The CDR3 length is 14 residues. V was pared by 3 bases and J by 3 bases, with 2 bases of the junction left unmatched. Germline V gene data show CDR1 as KGHSH and CDR2 as LQKENI. The CDR3 protein is CASSPGRDKNIQYF. In DNA, the CDR3 is TGTGCCAGCTCACCGGGGAGGGACAAAAACATTCAGTACTTC.

There are a few counts of this clonotype. The chain couples TRBV5-1 to TRBJ2-7; D may be TRBD1 (6 bases). Trimming took 4 bases from V and 0 from J, leaving 14 bases between them. Per the germline V gene, CDR1 is SGHRS and CDR2 is YFSETQ. The CDR3 has 15 residues. This chain's CDR3 is CASSIEGRGSYEQYF. The CDR3 coding sequence is TGCGCCAGCAGCATTGAAGGCAGGGGCTCCTACGAGCAGTACTTC.

Only a few counts were recorded for this clonotype. The gene calls are TRBV9 and TRBJ1-4; D possibly corresponds to TRBD1 (5 bases). The germline CDR1 and CDR2 sequences are SGDLS and YYNGEE. This CDR3 comprises 14 residues. With 3 bases removed from V and 4 bases from J, the gap between germline ends came to 10 bases. The CDR3: CASSAGTYNEKLFF. In DNA, the CDR3 is TGTGCCAGCAGCGCCGGGACGTATAATGAAAAACTGTTTTTT. Full variable domain (rest looked up from reference TRBV9 and TRBJ1-4): DSGVTQTPKHLITATGQRVTLRCSPRSGDLSVYWYQQSLDQGLQFLIQYYNGEERAKGNILERFSAQQFPDLHSELNLSSLELGDSALYFCASSAGTYNEKLFFGSGTQLSVL.

This clonotype was seen ten or more times. The chain couples TRBV6-1 to TRBJ1-1; no definite D call. Germline V gene sequence: CDR1 MNHNS, CDR2 SASEGT. The V and J ends lost 4 bases and 7 bases respectively, with 13 bases between them. This CDR3 spans 13 amino acids. CDR3 sequence (DNA): TGTGCCAGCAGTGTTGGGCAGACCGATGAAGCTTTCTTT. Amino acid sequence: CASSVGQTDEAFF.

This clonotype was found a few times. V usage is TRBV11-2 and J usage is TRBJ2-1; the D is unclear. Trimming removed 4 bases from V and 6 bases from J, with 10 bases in between. The germline V gene has CDR1 SGHAT and CDR2 FQNNGV. The CDR3 is made up of 13 amino acids. CDR3 DNA sequence: TGTGCCAGCAGCTCGGTGGTGTTCAATGAGCAGTTCTTC. Encoded protein: CASSSVVFNEQFF.

This clonotype was seen many times. The V call is TRBV7-2, the J call TRBJ2-1; D perhaps matches TRBD2 (6 bases). Trimming took off 2 bases at V and 0 bases at J, with 14 bases between the two ends. CDR3 length: 17 residues. The germline V gene has CDR1 SGHTA and CDR2 FQGNSA. CDR3 coding DNA: TGTGCCAGCAGCTTAAGTTTTAGCGGAAGCTCCTACAATGAGCAGTTCTTC. Translated, it gives CASSLSFSGSSYNEQFF.

This clonotype has a count of ten or more. V is TRBV4-3 and J is TRBJ1-6; perhaps TRBD1 as D (6 bases). The V end was cut by 4 bases, the J end by 8 bases, with 12 bases between. From germline, CDR1 is LGHNA and CDR2 YSLEER. CDR3 size: 14 residues. CDR3: CASSRTGTDSPLHF. In DNA form, the CDR3 reads TGCGCCAGCAGCCGTACAGGGACTGATTCACCCCTCCACTTT.

There are a few counts of this clonotype. This CDR3 is CASSRGGAYEQYF. The CDR3 region has the DNA TGCGCCAGCAGCCGCGGGGGGGCCTACGAGCAGTACTTC. The V and J genes are TRBV5-1 and TRBJ2-7; 9 nucleotides match TRBD2. With 4 bases clipped from V and 2 bases from J, the junction kept 1 base outside the gene matches. The germline V gene encodes CDR1 SGHRS and CDR2 YFSETQ. The CDR3 is 13 residues long. The entire variable domain, with the rest obtained from reference TRBV5-1 and TRBJ2-7, is as follows: KAGVTQTPRYLIKTRGQQVTLSCSPISGHRSVSWYQQTPGQGLQFLFEYFSETQRNKGNFPGRFSGRQFSNSRSEMNVSTLELGDSALYLCASSRGGAYEQYFGPGTRLTVT.

A few counts support this clonotype. The gene calls are TRBV7-9 and TRBJ1-1, with D uncertain. Germline assignment: CDR1 SEHNR and CDR2 FQNEAQ (reference sequence). With 11 bases removed from V and 0 bases from J, the gap between germline ends came to 13 bases. The CDR3 is 13 residues long. The CDR3 DNA reads TGTGCCGGGTCCGACGGTATGAACACTGAAGCTTTCTTT. Its translation: CAGSDGMNTEAFF. The whole variable domain, remainder taken from reference TRBV7-9 and TRBJ1-1, is DTGVSQNPRHKITKRGQNVTFRCDPISEHNRLYWYRQTLGQGPEFLTYFQNEAQLEKSRLLSDRFSAERPKGSFSTLEIQRTEQGDSAMYLCAGSDGMNTEAFFGQGTRLTVV.

This clonotype was found a few times. CDR3 loop: CASSEPGYNEQFF. The CDR3 DNA follows: TGTGCCAGCAGCGAGCCCGGGTACAATGAGCAGTTCTTC. This chain connects TRBV2 to TRBJ2-1, with D unresolved. The V and J ends lost 6 bases and 4 bases respectively, with 10 bases between them. CDR1 is SNHLY and CDR2 is FYNNEI in the germline V gene. This CDR3 is 13 amino acids long.

This clonotype appeared a few times. The genes are TRBV2 and TRBJ1-1; a weak D match, TRBD1 (6 bases). This CDR3 has 14 residues. V shed 5 bases and J shed 5 bases, with 15 bases lying between them. Germline V lookup: CDR1 SNHLY, CDR2 FYNNEI. As DNA, the CDR3 is TGTGCCAGCAGTACCGAGGGGGGAGGAACTGAAGCTTTCTTT. Its protein product is CASSTEGGGTEAFF.

The J gene is TRBJ1-4, the V gene TRBV20-1; possibly TRBD1 for D (6 bases). Looked up from germline, CDR1 is DFQATT and CDR2 is SNEGSKA (reference sequence). V lost 2 bases, J lost 8 bases, and 18 bases lay in between. The CDR3 is made up of 15 amino acids. CDR3 amino acids: CSARPTEGHHEKLFF. In DNA form, the CDR3 reads TGCAGTGCTAGACCCACCGAGGGACACCACGAAAAACTGTTTTTT.

The chain couples TRBV20-1 to TRBJ2-3; D unresolved. The CDR3 has 16 amino acids. Trimming removed 3 bases at V and 3 bases at J, with 19 bases between. The germline gives CDR1 DFQATT, CDR2 SNEGSKA (reference sequence). The CDR3 region is CSASHPTRGFTDTQYF. CDR3 in DNA: TGCAGTGCTAGTCATCCGACCCGCGGTTTTACAGATACGCAGTATTTT.

J is TRBJ1-2 and V is TRBV12-3 or TRBV12-4; tentatively, D is TRBD1 (5 bases). This CDR3 comprises 15 residues. Trimming left V 1 base short and J 6 bases short, with 15 bases between. DNA for the CDR3: TGTGCCAGCAGTTTAGGCGCAGGGATTCGGAATGGCTACACCTTC. Protein product: CASSLGAGIRNGYTF.

The CDR3 protein is CSARVPGARLNQPQHF. In DNA, the CDR3 is TGCAGTGCTAGAGTTCCAGGGGCGAGGCTGAATCAGCCCCAGCATTTT. V usage is TRBV20-1 and J usage is TRBJ1-5, with a possible D match to TRBD1 (6 bases). The CDR3 is made up of 16 amino acids. Germline assignment: CDR1 DFQATT and CDR2 SNEGSKA (reference sequence). Trimming removed 1 base at V and 4 bases at J, with 17 bases between.

V is TRBV3-1 and J is TRBJ1-2; D remains ambiguous. The CDR3 runs to 16 residues. The germline V and J ends were trimmed by 5 bases and 3 bases, with 19 bases remaining between them. Per the germline V gene, CDR1 is LGHDT and CDR2 is YNNKEL (reference sequence). The CDR3 spells CASSKASSIWDYGYTF. The CDR3 coding sequence is TGTGCCAGCAGCAAAGCCTCCTCGATCTGGGACTATGGCTACACCTTC. Complete variable domain (other parts from reference TRBV3-1 and TRBJ1-2): DTAVSQTPKYLVTQMGNDKSIKCEQNLGHDTMYWYKQDSKKFLKIMFSYNNKELIINETVPNRFSPKSPDKAHLNLHINSLELGDSAVYFCASSKASSIWDYGYTFGSGTRLTVV.